This T cell receptor (beta chain) was sequenced for a study of blood T cell repertoires in COVID-19. Clones were sequenced by immunoSEQ multiplex PCR, and TCRdb holds only the in-frame ones, with some missing. Of over 200,000 clones listed, approximately 88% are singletons. Trimming removed 8 bases from V and 3 bases from J, with 25 bases in between. The CDR3 consists of 17 residues. CDR1 is MDHEN and CDR2 is SYDVKM in the germline V gene. The gene calls are TRBV28 and TRBJ1-2; D perhaps matches TRBD1 (6 bases). Input material: PBMCs or T cells enriched from blood (not recorded which). The sequence was obtained from a young man with acute COVID-19. The chain's CDR3 is CASWGQTRVGADYGYTF. CDR3 DNA sequence: TGTGCCAGCTGGGGGCAGACCAGGGTTGGGGCAGACTATGGCTACACCTTC.